Listed below are T cell receptor beta chains from one sample, sequenced in a study of cytomegalovirus exposure and HLA in healthy donors. Some clones are missing from TCRdb's copy, which holds only in-frame ones; the method was immunoSEQ multiplex PCR. Among about 240,000 clones listed, about 86% were seen once. The sample was PBMCs. These receptors all come from a woman aged 60-70 years in good health and CMV-seropositive. Both conserved end residues are part of each CDR3. The D gene is left open where the match is weak. The size of a clone is reported for some rows only, either as once, few or many, or as a class for expanded clones.

cdr3_nt: TGTGCCAGCAGCTTTCAGAATGAGCAGTTCTTC
cdr3_aa: CASSFQNEQFF
clone_size: -
v_call: TRBV5-4
j_call: TRBJ2-1
d_call: -

cdr3_nt: TGTGCCAGCAGCCCGCTACGGTGGGAGGATGAGCAGTACTTC
cdr3_aa: CASSPLRWEDEQYF
clone_size: -
v_call: TRBV7-9
j_call: TRBJ2-7
d_call: -

cdr3_nt: TGTGCCAGTAGTAGAGGGGGATATGGCTACACCTTC
cdr3_aa: CASSRGGYGYTF
clone_size: -
v_call: TRBV19
j_call: TRBJ1-2
d_call: -

cdr3_nt: TGTGCCACCCATTGGGACAGGGGAAGCAATCAGCCCCAGCATTTT
cdr3_aa: CATHWDRGSNQPQHF
clone_size: -
v_call: TRBV6-1
j_call: TRBJ1-5
d_call: TRBD1

cdr3_nt: TGTGCCAGCACCCCAGGCAGAGATAACACTGAAGCTTTCTTT
cdr3_aa: CASTPGRDNTEAFF
clone_size: -
v_call: TRBV6-5
j_call: TRBJ1-1
d_call: -

cdr3_nt: TGTGCCAGCAGCCCCCGTCTAGAACCTGGATCTGGACAGAACTATGGCTACACCTTC
cdr3_aa: CASSPRLEPGSGQNYGYTF
clone_size: -
v_call: TRBV9
j_call: TRBJ1-2
d_call: -

cdr3_nt: TGCGCCAGCAGCACCACAGGGGGTAGCGGGAGTTACGAGCAGTACTTC
cdr3_aa: CASSTTGGSGSYEQYF
clone_size: -
v_call: TRBV5-1
j_call: TRBJ2-7
d_call: -

cdr3_nt: TGTGCCAGCAGCCTGTCGACGATGACTGGGAACACTGAAGCTTTCTTT
cdr3_aa: CASSLSTMTGNTEAFF
clone_size: once
v_call: TRBV27
j_call: TRBJ1-1
d_call: -

cdr3_nt: TGTGCCAGCAGCCCTTACAGGGGATTGATCACTGAAGCTTTCTTT
cdr3_aa: CASSPYRGLITEAFF
clone_size: -
v_call: TRBV7-9
j_call: TRBJ1-1
d_call: TRBD1

cdr3_nt: TGTGCCAGCAGTGACCTCCCCTCTGGAAACACCATATATTTT
cdr3_aa: CASSDLPSGNTIYF
clone_size: -
v_call: TRBV2
j_call: TRBJ1-3
d_call: -

cdr3_nt: TGTGCCAGCACCTTGACAGCAAACACTGAAGCTTTCTTT
cdr3_aa: CASTLTANTEAFF
clone_size: once
v_call: TRBV6-1
j_call: TRBJ1-1
d_call: -

cdr3_nt: TGCAGCGTCAGTCACAGGCATTCCTACGAGCAGTACTTC
cdr3_aa: CSVSHRHSYEQYF
clone_size: -
v_call: TRBV29-1
j_call: TRBJ2-7
d_call: -

cdr3_nt: TGTGCCAGCAGCTTAGTAGCGAGAAACACTGAAGCTTTCTTT
cdr3_aa: CASSLVARNTEAFF
clone_size: -
v_call: TRBV7-2
j_call: TRBJ1-1
d_call: -

cdr3_nt: TGTGCCAGCTCACGGGGGCTCCAAGAGACCCAGTACTTC
cdr3_aa: CASSRGLQETQYF
clone_size: -
v_call: TRBV18
j_call: TRBJ2-5
d_call: -

cdr3_nt: TGTGCCAGCAGTTCACTTCTAGGGGATGAGCAGTTCTTC
cdr3_aa: CASSSLLGDEQFF
clone_size: -
v_call: TRBV27
j_call: TRBJ2-1
d_call: -